These 28 T cell receptor beta chains originate from one sample sequenced in a study of T cell responses to AZD1222 COVID-19 vaccine. Clones were sequenced by immunoSEQ multiplex PCR, and TCRdb holds only the in-frame ones, with some missing. Of fewer than 85,000 clones listed, 88% are singletons. The material sequenced was peripheral blood, taken 28 days after the second dose of the MenACWY control vaccine. The receptor source for this set is an adult who received the MenACWY meningococcal vaccine as a control.

The rearrangement links TRBV11-3 to TRBJ1-1; TRBD1 aligns across 8 bases. Germline V gene data show CDR1 as SGHNT and CDR2 as YENEEA. There are 16 residues in the CDR3. Trimming cost V 0 bases and J 4 bases; bases outside gene matches: 7. The CDR3 sequence: CASSLDGRQGSTEAFF. CDR3 in DNA: TGTGCCAGCAGCTTAGATGGTCGACAGGGGAGCACTGAAGCTTTCTTT.

V and J are TRBV5-4 and TRBJ2-3; D remains unclear. CDR3 size: 13 residues. V lost 4 bases to trimming and J lost 2 bases, with 8 bases between them. CDR1 is SGHNT and CDR2 is YYREEE in the germline V gene (reference sequence). CDR3 amino acids: CASSPAYTDTQYF. As DNA, the CDR3 is TGTGCCAGCAGCCCTGCATACACAGATACGCAGTATTTT.

This clone appeared a few times. CDR3 nucleotides: TGTGCCAGCAGCTCCCTTCGGGGGGGAAGGGGCACTGAAGCTTTCTTT. This encodes CASSSLRGGRGTEAFF. The chain carries TRBV7-2 and TRBJ1-1; the D gene is possibly TRBD1 (5 bases). Trimming pared 4 bases from V and 4 bases from J, leaving 19 bases between. CDR1 and CDR2 from the germline V gene are SGHTA and FQGNSA. This CDR3 has 16 amino acids.

The rearrangement uses TRBV27 and TRBJ2-5, with 10 bases lining up with TRBD2. The trim removed 8 bases at V and 4 bases at J, leaving 7 bases unmatched. The CDR3 spans 14 residues. From germline, CDR1 is MNHEY and CDR2 SMNVEV (reference sequence). Here the CDR3 DNA reads TGTGCCAGCTCAAGCGGGGGGGCCGGAGAGACCCAGTACTTC. Translating gives CASSSGGAGETQYF.

J is TRBJ1-5 and V is TRBV12-5; 9 bases agree with TRBD1. The V gene's germline CDR1 is LGHNT and CDR2 FRNRAP. V shed 0 bases and J 3 bases; nucleotides not matched to a gene: 9. The CDR3 is 18 amino acids. This CDR3 is CASGLVIPGTGINQPQHF. CDR3 nucleotides: TGTGCTAGTGGTTTGGTTATCCCCGGGACAGGGATCAATCAGCCCCAGCATTTT.

The chain recombines TRBV5-1 with TRBJ2-5; TRBD2 matches at 7 bases. The germline CDR1 and CDR2 sequences are SGHRS and YFSETQ. Trimming at V came to 2 bases and at J to 0 bases, leaving 7 bases not matched to a gene. The CDR3 extends over 16 amino acids. The CDR3 sequence: CASSLQFGLDQETQYF. CDR3 nucleotide sequence: TGCGCCAGCAGCTTACAATTCGGACTAGACCAAGAGACCCAGTACTTC.

In its sample, this clone was seen once. This chain uses TRBV2 with TRBJ1-5; D remains ambiguous. The V gene's germline CDR1 is SNHLY and CDR2 FYNNEI. The V end lost 6 bases, the J end lost 5 bases, and 11 bases lay between the germline ends. This CDR3 contains 13 residues. The CDR3 sequence: CASRLDGDQPQHF. DNA of the CDR3: TGTGCCAGCAGACTCGACGGGGATCAGCCCCAGCATTTT.

This chain joins TRBV30 and TRBJ2-3; perhaps TRBD1 as D (5 bases). Deletions cut 4 bases from V and 1 base from J, with 15 bases between. The CDR3 runs to 15 residues. CDR1 and CDR2 (germline): GTSNPN, SVGIG (reference sequence). The CDR3 bases are TGTGCCTGGACGCTTAGGGCAGGGCGCACAGATACGCAGTATTTT. Its translation is CAWTLRAGRTDTQYF.

This chain links TRBV18 with TRBJ2-7; D is perhaps TRBD1 or TRBD2 (5 bases each). V lost 3 bases, J lost 2 bases, and 14 bases lay in between. Germline-derived CDR1 and CDR2 are KGHSH and LQKENI. This CDR3 is built from 15 residues. The CDR3 is CASSPGDGKAYEQYF. CDR3 sequence (DNA): TGTGCCAGCTCACCTGGGGACGGCAAGGCCTACGAGCAGTACTTC.

This clone showed up just a few times. This sequence joins TRBV7-9 and TRBJ2-3; unclear D gene. This CDR3 is 12 amino acids long. Trimming took 7 bases from V and 6 from J, leaving 11 bases between them. Germline CDR1 and CDR2: SEHNR and FQNEAQ (reference sequence). The CDR3 loop is CASTRVGDTQYF. The CDR3 DNA reads as TGTGCCAGCACCCGAGTGGGGGATACGCAGTATTTT. Filled out from reference TRBV7-9 and TRBJ2-3, the complete variable domain reads DTGVSQNPRHKITKRGQNVTFRCDPISEHNRLYWYRQTLGQGPEFLTYFQNEAQLEKSRLLSDRFSAERPKGSFSTLEIQRTEQGDSAMYLCASTRVGDTQYFGPGTRLTVL.

This clone was seen only a few times. This chain joins TRBV6-5 and TRBJ1-2; no clear D gene. The CDR3 totals 16 residues. In germline, CDR1 is MNHEY, CDR2 SVGAGI. The germline V and J ends were trimmed by 2 bases and 2 bases, with 15 bases remaining between them. CDR3 nucleotide sequence: TGTGCCAGCAGTTACAGGCCATCTCCCGGGAACTATGGCTACACCTTC. As protein: CASSYRPSPGNYGYTF.

The J gene is TRBJ2-7, the V gene TRBV19, with a tentative D call TRBD2 (6 bases). Germline values: CDR1 LNHDA, CDR2 SQIVND (reference sequence). This CDR3 region has 15 residues. With 8 bases removed from V and 7 bases from J, the gap between germline ends came to 24 bases. The CDR3: CASGRGGGPLLEQYF. The CDR3 DNA is TGTGCCAGTGGACGTGGGGGAGGACCCCTTTTAGAGCAGTACTTC.

This chain links TRBV28 with TRBJ2-7, with D possibly being TRBD2 (5 bases). Trimming took 6 bases from V and 4 from J, leaving 13 bases between them. Germline lookup yields CDR1 MDHEN and CDR2 SYDVKM. This CDR3 is 13 amino acids long. CDR3 region: CASSPPGLYEQYF. CDR3 nucleotides: TGTGCCAGCAGCCCGCCGGGGTTGTACGAGCAGTACTTC.

This clone was picked up a small number of times. The V and J genes are TRBV6-2 or TRBV6-3 and TRBJ1-5; D remains unclear. Trimming removed 1 base from V and 5 bases from J, with 9 bases in between. Germline lookup yields CDR1 MNHEY and CDR2 SVGEGT. This CDR3 spans 14 amino acids. The CDR3 DNA follows: TGTGCCAGCAGTTACTATAGGAAGGATCAGCCCCAGCATTTT. Protein: CASSYYRKDQPQHF.

This chain uses TRBV4-1 with TRBJ1-3; 7 bases map to TRBD1. Germline CDR1 MGHRA, CDR2 YSYEKL. The CDR3 runs to 17 residues. Unmatched junction bases numbered 11, after V lost 1 base and J lost 5 bases. CDR3 nucleotides: TGCGCCAGCAGCCAAGGGGGGCACAGGGGAATGAGAAACACCATATATTTT. Encoded protein: CASSQGGHRGMRNTIYF.

This chain joins TRBV29-1 and TRBJ2-4; a possible D gene is TRBD2 (6 bases). Germline assignment: CDR1 SQVTM and CDR2 ANQGSEA. This CDR3 has 14 amino acids. The V gene lost 5 bases and the J gene lost 6 bases, with 17 bases spanning the gap. CDR3 nucleotide sequence: TGCAGCGTTCCGGGAGTTCCGGCGGGAAACATTCAGTACTTC. Translated, it gives CSVPGVPAGNIQYF.

This clone was recorded once. This rearrangement joins TRBV11-2 to TRBJ1-1; D remains unclear. Germline CDR1 SGHAT, CDR2 FQNNGV. The V end lost 2 bases, the J end lost 1 base, and 17 bases lay between the germline ends. CDR3 length equals 17 residues. The CDR3 DNA reads TGTGCCAGCAGCTTAAGGAACCGACTGAGGGAGAACACTGAAGCTTTCTTT. Amino acid sequence: CASSLRNRLRENTEAFF.

The genes are TRBV14 and TRBJ2-7; 10 bases match TRBD2. The junction had 4 bases not matched to a gene; V was cut back by 0 bases and J by 2 bases. The V gene's germline CDR1 is SGHDN and CDR2 FVKESK. The CDR3 spans 16 residues. Here the CDR3 DNA reads TGTGCCAGCAGCCAAGAATTGGGACTAGCGCCCTACGAGCAGTACTTC. This gives the protein CASSQELGLAPYEQYF.

In its sample, this clone was seen a few times. The chain recombines TRBV7-2 with TRBJ2-7; D is perhaps TRBD2 (7 bases). Looked up from germline, CDR1 is SGHTA and CDR2 is FQGNSA. The CDR3 length is 13 residues. V was clipped by 0 bases and J by 7 bases, with 10 bases between them. CDR3 region: CASSLARGGEQYF. The CDR3 DNA sequence: TGTGCCAGCAGCTTAGCGAGGGGGGGTGAGCAGTACTTC.

The chain recombines TRBV24-1 with TRBJ1-5; D gene uncertain. V lost 3 bases and J lost 5, with 4 bases in between. CDR1 is KGHDR, CDR2 SFDVKD, per germline. The CDR3 is 12 residues long. In DNA, the CDR3 is TGTGCCACCAGTGATAATTATCAGCCCCAGCATTTT. It yields the protein CATSDNYQPQHF.

This chain connects TRBV7-2 to TRBJ2-5, with 10 bases lining up with TRBD2. The CDR3 extends over 16 amino acids. Germline V gene lookup returns CDR1 SGHTA and CDR2 FQGNSA. V trimming: 2 bases; J trimming: 4 bases; junction bases outside the gene matches: 7. The CDR3 DNA sequence: TGTGCCAGCAGCTTAAACCCAGCGGGGGGGGCAGAGACCCAGTACTTC. It yields the protein CASSLNPAGGAETQYF.

The genes are TRBV9 and TRBJ1-1; 9 nucleotides align to TRBD1. Losses at the gene ends were 0 bases for V and 3 bases for J; bases not matched to a gene: 3. The germline gives CDR1 SGDLS, CDR2 YYNGEE. This CDR3 comprises 15 residues. The CDR3 sequence is CASSVDRGPDTEAFF. The DNA for the CDR3 is TGTGCCAGCAGCGTAGACAGGGGGCCGGACACTGAAGCTTTCTTT.

The rearrangement joins TRBV3-1 (or the pseudogene TRBV3-2) to TRBJ1-1, with TRBD1 identical over 7 bases. The CDR3 loop spans 14 amino acids. The J segment lost 1 base and the V segment lost 5 bases, leaving 4 bases of the junction unmatched. The germline V gene encodes CDR1 LGHDT and CDR2 YNNKEL (reference sequence). The CDR3 here is CASSANRGNTEAFF. CDR3 coding DNA: TGTGCCAGCAGCGCAAACAGGGGGAACACTGAAGCTTTCTTT.

The CDR3 reads CASGSAGQGLSYTF. CDR3 DNA sequence: TGTGCCAGCGGGAGTGCGGGACAGGGGCTGAGCTACACCTTC. The V call is TRBV7-2, the J call TRBJ1-2, with 10 nucleotides matching TRBD1. This CDR3 is built from 14 residues. The ends lost 8 bases at V and 9 bases at J; junction bases unmatched: 12. In germline, CDR1 is SGHTA, CDR2 FQGNSA.

V is TRBV12-3 or TRBV12-4 and J is TRBJ2-7; D might be TRBD2 (5 bases). The CDR3 contains 12 residues. V was clipped by 1 base and J by 6 bases, with 7 bases between them. CDR3 protein: CASSLGEREQYF. The CDR3, as DNA: TGTGCCAGCAGTTTAGGGGAGCGCGAGCAGTACTTC.

J is TRBJ1-2 and V is TRBV4-1; D uncertain. Trimming shortened V by 5 bases and J by 3 bases, and 10 bases separated the two germline ends. The length of the CDR3 is 13 residues. The V gene's germline CDR1 is MGHRA and CDR2 YSYEKL. For the CDR3, the DNA is TGCGCCAGCAGCACCCTGGTGGACTATGGCTACACCTTC. Protein: CASSTLVDYGYTF.

The V gene is TRBV20-1, the J gene TRBJ2-3; 12 bases are shared with TRBD2. Unmatched junction bases numbered 10, after V lost 3 bases and J lost 9 bases. CDR3 size: 15 residues. Germline loops: CDR1 DFQATT, CDR2 SNEGSKA (reference sequence). In DNA form, the CDR3 reads TGCAGTGCTAGTCCAGGGACTAGCGGGCGGCGGACGCAGTATTTT. Translation gives CSASPGTSGRRTQYF.

In DNA, the CDR3 is TGTGCCAGCGAATCGGGACAGTCATCCGATACGCAGTATTTT. Its translation is CASESGQSSDTQYF. J is TRBJ2-3 and V is TRBV28; 7 positions agree with TRBD1. The CDR3 spans 14 residues. Germline V CDR1 and CDR2: MDHEN, SYDVKM. The V gene end was trimmed by 8 bases and the J gene end by 6 bases; junction bases not matched to a gene: 11.